The 15 T cell receptor beta chains given below trace back to one sample, sequenced in a study of T cells expressing NK-cell markers. With the 5' RACE reads reprocessed, TCRdb shows one record per CDR3 protein and no DNA. This sample's table reports about 380,000 distinct CDR3 sequences. The sequencing sample was made of blood T cells: a sorted CD56 or NKG2C T cell subset, CD4+ or CD8+ T cells, or bulk PBMC T cells (not recorded which). These receptor sequences come from a man between 18 and 69 years old in good health.

The chain joins TRBV27 to TRBJ2-2. The CDR3 loop spans 15 amino acids. Germline-derived CDR1 and CDR2 are MNHEY and SMNVEV (reference sequence). The CDR3 reads CASSLWMMNTGELFF.

CDR3: CASSPTGTVNTEAFF. The J gene is TRBJ1-1, the V gene TRBV28; TCRdb's D call, TRBD1, is unchecked because there is no DNA. Germline V gives CDR1 MDHEN, CDR2 SYDVKM. The CDR3 has 15 amino acids. Full variable domain (missing parts from reference TRBV28 and TRBJ1-1): DVKVTQSSRYLVKRTGEKVFLECVQDMDHENMFWYRQDPGLGLRLIYFSYDVKMKEKGDIPEGYSVSREKKERFSLILESASTNQTSMYLCASSPTGTVNTEAFFGQGTRLTVV.

This chain uses TRBV7-9 with TRBJ2-1; the TCRdb D gene call, TRBD2, has no DNA to confirm it. Germline CDR1 reads SEHNR; CDR2 reads FQNEAQ (reference sequence). This CDR3 region has 17 residues. The CDR3 loop reads CASSLAVGLPRGAEQFF.

This chain connects TRBV14 to TRBJ2-7; TCRdb reports TRBD1, a call that lacks DNA to check it against. This CDR3 has 12 amino acids. Per germline, CDR1 SGHDN and CDR2 FVKESK. CDR3 amino acids: CASSQLPGGLYF.

Here the CDR3 reads CASSYGPSGEQYF. The chain carries TRBV7-3 and TRBJ2-7; with no DNA, the TCRdb D assignment of TRBD2 cannot be verified. The germline V gene encodes CDR1 SGHTA and CDR2 FQGTGA. The CDR3 extends over 13 amino acids. Full variable domain (outside the CDR3, taken from reference TRBV7-3 and TRBJ2-7): GAGVSQTPSNKVTEKGKYVELRCDPISGHTALYWYRQSLGQGPEFLIYFQGTGAADDSGLPNDRFFAVRPEGSVSTLKIQRTERGDSAVYLCASSYGPSGEQYFGPGTRLTVT.

V and J are TRBV6-5 and TRBJ2-7; the TRBD1 assignment by TCRdb is unverifiable without DNA. The CDR3 runs to 16 residues. Germline V gene data show CDR1 as MNHEY and CDR2 as SVGAGI. This CDR3 is CASSYSIGNGPYEQYF.

The chain is built from TRBV5-5 and TRBJ1-1. This CDR3 comprises 13 residues. Looked up from germline, CDR1 is SGHKS and CDR2 is YYEKEE (reference sequence). The CDR3 region is CASSKTVNTEAFF.

The V gene is TRBV27, the J gene TRBJ2-7; absent DNA, TCRdb's TRBD1 call cannot be checked. Germline V CDR1 and CDR2: MNHEY, SMNVEV (reference sequence). The CDR3 sequence is 15 residues long. The chain's CDR3 is CASSSGQPGSYEQYF.

CDR3 protein: CASSWGGLRQETQYF. This chain links TRBV6-5 with TRBJ2-5; TCRdb reports TRBD1, a call that lacks DNA to check it against. The CDR3 runs 15 residues. Germline CDR1 reads MNHEY; CDR2 reads SVGAGI.

The J gene is TRBJ2-2, the V gene TRBV12-3 or TRBV12-4; there is no DNA to check the TCRdb D call of TRBD1. The CDR3 covers 15 residues. The CDR3 sequence: CASSLRTIASGELFF.

The V and J genes are TRBV7-2 and TRBJ2-4; TCRdb returns TRBD1, unconfirmable since there is no DNA. CDR1 is SGHTA and CDR2 is FQGNSA in the germline V gene. The CDR3 covers 16 residues. CDR3 amino acids: CASSLVWDRTKNIQYF.

The chain uses TRBV3-1 and TRBJ1-3; TCRdb selects TRBD1, and the lack of DNA leaves this call unchecked. CDR1 and CDR2 (germline): LGHDT, YNNKEL (reference sequence). The CDR3 spans 16 residues. CDR3 in amino acids: CASSPMTGFAGNTIYF.

The chain has TRBV19 and TRBJ1-5. CDR1 is LNHDA, CDR2 SQIVND, per germline (reference sequence). The CDR3 has 14 residues. The chain's CDR3 is CASSLGGINQPQHF. The variable domain in full, with the rest retrieved from reference TRBV19 and TRBJ1-5, is DGGITQSPKYLFRKEGQNVTLSCEQNLNHDAMYWYRQDPGQGLRLIYYSQIVNDFQKGDIAEGYSVSREKKESFPLTVTSAQKNPTAFYLCASSLGGINQPQHFGDGTRLSIL.

The chain combines TRBV29-1 with TRBJ2-3. Looked up from germline, CDR1 is SQVTM and CDR2 is ANQGSEA. The CDR3 is 16 residues long. CDR3 loop: CSVETRRRVSTDTQYF.

The rearrangement uses TRBV5-1 and TRBJ2-2. Germline CDR1 SGHRS, CDR2 YFSETQ. The CDR3 has 17 amino acids. The CDR3 loop is CASSLALISANTGELFF.